This T cell receptor (beta chain) was found in a study of shared clonotypes between healthy human individuals. Study as a whole: With ages of 18 to 49, the donors were two women and three men.

The CDR3 has 14 amino acids. Germline CDR1 SGHNT, CDR2 YYREEE (reference sequence). Terminally differentiated effector memory CD45RA+ cells were excluded by CCR7 positive selection of CD45RO-negative cells. Original processing notes: ImmunoSEQ gave junction-only sequences without quality scores, so filtering differed. Only in-frame clones appear in the TCRdb table, and some are missing; sequencing was by immunoSEQ multiplex PCR. V and J calls and clone size are those listed in that table; D and trimming were worked out from the DNA. The sample shows some 2,000,000 clones, about 95% of them seen only once. General study findings and limits: There were few donors, and this limited the genetic and exposure-history diversity represented.

For this clone: What it binds is not known. At one boundary the junction diverges from the germline segment, which might be a read error.

The specimen sequenced was naive CD8+ T cells sorted from blood. The chain has TRBV5-4 and TRBJ2-1; D not certain. The origin of this receptor is a man younger than 35 in good health. The DNA of the CDR3 is TGTGCCAGCAGTTTGGCCCCTGTGGACAATGAGCAGTTCTTC. Its translation is CASSLAPVDNEQFF.